The clone carrying this TCR beta chain was counted once. The assay was immunoSEQ multiplex PCR, and TCRdb's table has in-frame clones only and misses some. The sample lists around 25,000 clones, roughly 90% occurring once. In germline, CDR1 is SEHNR, CDR2 FQNEAQ (reference sequence). With V trimmed by 3 bases and J by 3 bases, 6 bases remained unmatched. The CDR3 length is 15 residues. The sample belongs to a study of T cell changes during pregnancy in multiple sclerosis. This TCR was recovered from a female donor with multiple sclerosis, enrolled in a pregnancy study. Sequences were derived from CD8+ T cells from peripheral blood mononuclear cells, sampled in the second trimester of pregnancy. V is TRBV7-9 and J is TRBJ2-5, with 8 bases matching TRBD1. Written as DNA, the CDR3 is TGTGCCAGCAGCTTCTCTGACAGGGGCAAAGAGACCCAGTACTTC. Protein: CASSFSDRGKETQYF.